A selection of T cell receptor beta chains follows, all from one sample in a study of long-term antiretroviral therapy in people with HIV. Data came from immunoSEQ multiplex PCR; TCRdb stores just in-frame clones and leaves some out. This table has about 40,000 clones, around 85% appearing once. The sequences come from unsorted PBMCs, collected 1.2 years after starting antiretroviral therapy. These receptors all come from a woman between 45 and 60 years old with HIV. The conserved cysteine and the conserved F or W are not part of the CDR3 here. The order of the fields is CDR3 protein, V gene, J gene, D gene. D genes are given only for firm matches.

CDR3aa: ASSTAYRDRDEQY
v_gene: TRBV19
j_gene: TRBJ2-7
d_gene: TRBD1

CDR3aa: ASSSGTGLDTQY
v_gene: TRBV5-6
j_gene: TRBJ2-3
d_gene: TRBD1

CDR3aa: ASSIDGTSIGDTQY
v_gene: TRBV5-4
j_gene: TRBJ2-3
d_gene: TRBD2

CDR3aa: ASSIEYRGYDSPLH
v_gene: TRBV19
j_gene: TRBJ1-6
d_gene: TRBD1

CDR3aa: ASSAWEQGSYEQY
v_gene: TRBV7-9
j_gene: TRBJ2-7
d_gene: .

CDR3aa: ASSTGQGLTDGYT
v_gene: TRBV7-2
j_gene: TRBJ1-2
d_gene: TRBD1

CDR3aa: AWSGTVSTQQY
v_gene: TRBV30
j_gene: TRBJ2-7
d_gene: .

CDR3aa: AWVPSRQGVTQPQH
v_gene: TRBV30
j_gene: TRBJ1-5
d_gene: TRBD1

CDR3aa: ASSSPTGLYGYT
v_gene: TRBV6-5
j_gene: TRBJ1-2
d_gene: TRBD1

CDR3aa: ASRDSSSNEKLF
v_gene: TRBV6-5
j_gene: TRBJ1-4
d_gene: .

CDR3aa: ASSPDPVGQPQH
v_gene: TRBV5-5
j_gene: TRBJ1-5
d_gene: .

CDR3aa: ASSERGVETQY
v_gene: TRBV5-8
j_gene: TRBJ2-5
d_gene: .

CDR3aa: SVRVLANQPQH
v_gene: TRBV29-1
j_gene: TRBJ1-5
d_gene: .

CDR3aa: ASSPQYQETQY
v_gene: TRBV18
j_gene: TRBJ2-5
d_gene: .

CDR3aa: ASSRTGGAYEQY
v_gene: TRBV19
j_gene: TRBJ2-7
d_gene: .

CDR3aa: ASSWGGREKLF
v_gene: TRBV5-4
j_gene: TRBJ1-4
d_gene: .

CDR3aa: ASSLGGGKRVDIQY
v_gene: TRBV7-2
j_gene: TRBJ2-4
d_gene: .

CDR3aa: ASSFSGGSNTGELF
v_gene: TRBV2
j_gene: TRBJ2-2
d_gene: TRBD2

CDR3aa: ASRARGSETQY
v_gene: TRBV10-2
j_gene: TRBJ2-5
d_gene: .

CDR3aa: ASSSSGQGSTEAF
v_gene: TRBV5-8
j_gene: TRBJ1-1
d_gene: TRBD1

CDR3aa: ASSPVTGQPAGEQY
v_gene: TRBV18
j_gene: TRBJ2-7
d_gene: TRBD1

CDR3aa: ASSVIAGGRTNTGELF
v_gene: TRBV6-4
j_gene: TRBJ2-2
d_gene: TRBD2

CDR3aa: ASSPQGRGSSYNSPLH
v_gene: TRBV2
j_gene: TRBJ1-6
d_gene: .

CDR3aa: ASSLLGSGTGDYNEQF
v_gene: TRBV7-3
j_gene: TRBJ2-1
d_gene: TRBD1

CDR3aa: ASSLTGAYGYT
v_gene: TRBV6-5
j_gene: TRBJ1-2
d_gene: TRBD1

CDR3aa: ASWGPTFSGNTIY
v_gene: TRBV2
j_gene: TRBJ1-3
d_gene: .

CDR3aa: ASSRGGEKLF
v_gene: TRBV9
j_gene: TRBJ1-4
d_gene: .

CDR3aa: ASPLRGTTGYNEQF
v_gene: TRBV2
j_gene: TRBJ2-1
d_gene: .

CDR3aa: ASSSITGSWEY
v_gene: TRBV5-6
j_gene: TRBJ2-4
d_gene: .

CDR3aa: ASSSSGTTQETQY
v_gene: TRBV5-1
j_gene: TRBJ2-5
d_gene: TRBD2

CDR3aa: ASADSGLYYGYT
v_gene: TRBV18
j_gene: TRBJ1-2
d_gene: .

CDR3aa: ASKTNRNTEAF
v_gene: TRBV19
j_gene: TRBJ1-1
d_gene: .

CDR3aa: ASSPPGRSSGNTIY
v_gene: TRBV18
j_gene: TRBJ1-3
d_gene: .

CDR3aa: ASSLLQGASSYNSPLH
v_gene: TRBV2
j_gene: TRBJ1-6
d_gene: TRBD1

CDR3aa: ASSQNRGTDTQY
v_gene: TRBV7-7
j_gene: TRBJ2-3
d_gene: TRBD1

CDR3aa: ASSVGDRAEQY
v_gene: TRBV5-1
j_gene: TRBJ2-7
d_gene: TRBD1

CDR3aa: ASSLAPAQEVQPQH
v_gene: TRBV7-2
j_gene: TRBJ1-5
d_gene: .

CDR3aa: ASSLRQGNQPQH
v_gene: TRBV27
j_gene: TRBJ1-5
d_gene: .

CDR3aa: ASSLVPGSSYNSPLH
v_gene: TRBV5-5
j_gene: TRBJ1-6
d_gene: .

CDR3aa: ASSISAGPLVPQH
v_gene: TRBV19
j_gene: TRBJ1-5
d_gene: .

CDR3aa: ASSAGGMNTGELF
v_gene: TRBV9
j_gene: TRBJ2-2
d_gene: TRBD2

CDR3aa: ASSLGGGGRDEQF
v_gene: TRBV5-4
j_gene: TRBJ2-1
d_gene: .

CDR3aa: ASSRRGQAYNEQF
v_gene: TRBV6-5
j_gene: TRBJ2-1
d_gene: TRBD1

CDR3aa: ASSLAQHPNQPQH
v_gene: TRBV7-9
j_gene: TRBJ1-5
d_gene: .

CDR3aa: ASSAQGANYGYT
v_gene: TRBV9
j_gene: TRBJ1-2
d_gene: .

CDR3aa: ASSLDPGRFSYEQY
v_gene: TRBV7-2
j_gene: TRBJ2-7
d_gene: .

CDR3aa: ASSLEGLPYEQY
v_gene: TRBV5-1
j_gene: TRBJ2-7
d_gene: .

CDR3aa: ASSLAQRMRASGGAKETQY
v_gene: TRBV7-8
j_gene: TRBJ2-5
d_gene: TRBD2

CDR3aa: ASSKAGQELNTEAF
v_gene: TRBV5-8
j_gene: TRBJ1-1
d_gene: TRBD1

CDR3aa: ASSQLLSTEAF
v_gene: TRBV7-3
j_gene: TRBJ1-1
d_gene: .

CDR3aa: ASSSLTAMNTEAF
v_gene: TRBV27
j_gene: TRBJ1-1
d_gene: .

CDR3aa: ASSPQVGRSTDTQY
v_gene: TRBV4-1
j_gene: TRBJ2-3
d_gene: .

CDR3aa: ASMKNRLHEKLF
v_gene: TRBV6-5
j_gene: TRBJ1-4
d_gene: .

CDR3aa: ASSGGNSPLH
v_gene: TRBV11-1
j_gene: TRBJ1-6
d_gene: .

CDR3aa: ASRTTADRERETQY
v_gene: TRBV5-5
j_gene: TRBJ2-5
d_gene: TRBD1

CDR3aa: ASSHRDGVTGELF
v_gene: TRBV7-9
j_gene: TRBJ2-2
d_gene: .

CDR3aa: ASSQATDRDHEQY
v_gene: TRBV4-3
j_gene: TRBJ2-7
d_gene: TRBD1

CDR3aa: ASSLARRARSYEQY
v_gene: TRBV7-2
j_gene: TRBJ2-7
d_gene: .

CDR3aa: SVGGTGGVIYGYT
v_gene: TRBV29-1
j_gene: TRBJ1-2
d_gene: TRBD1